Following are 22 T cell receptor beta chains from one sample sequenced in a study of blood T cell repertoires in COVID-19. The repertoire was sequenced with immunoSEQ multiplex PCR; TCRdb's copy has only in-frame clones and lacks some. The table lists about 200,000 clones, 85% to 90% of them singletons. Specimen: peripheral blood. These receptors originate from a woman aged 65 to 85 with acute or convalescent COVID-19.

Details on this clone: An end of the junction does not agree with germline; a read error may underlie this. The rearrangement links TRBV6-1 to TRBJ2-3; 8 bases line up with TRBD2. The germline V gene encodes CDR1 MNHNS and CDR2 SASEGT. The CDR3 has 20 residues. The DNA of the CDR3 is TGTGCCAGCAGGGAAGCTAGTTTGTTGGTGGAGCGGGGGACCACAGATACGCAGTATTTT. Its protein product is CASREASLLVERGTTDTQYF.

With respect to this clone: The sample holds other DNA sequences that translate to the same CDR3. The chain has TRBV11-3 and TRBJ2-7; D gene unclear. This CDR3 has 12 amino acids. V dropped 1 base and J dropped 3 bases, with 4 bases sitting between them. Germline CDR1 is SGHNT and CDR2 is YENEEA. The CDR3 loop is CASSLAGYEQYF. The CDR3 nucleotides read TGTGCCAGCAGCTTAGCAGGCTACGAGCAGTACTTC.

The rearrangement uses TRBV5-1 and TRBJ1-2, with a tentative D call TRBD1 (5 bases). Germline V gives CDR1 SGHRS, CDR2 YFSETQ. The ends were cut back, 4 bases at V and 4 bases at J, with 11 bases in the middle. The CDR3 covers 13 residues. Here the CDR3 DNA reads TGCGCCAGCAGCCCCGGGACTCTCTATGGCTACACCTTC. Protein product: CASSPGTLYGYTF.

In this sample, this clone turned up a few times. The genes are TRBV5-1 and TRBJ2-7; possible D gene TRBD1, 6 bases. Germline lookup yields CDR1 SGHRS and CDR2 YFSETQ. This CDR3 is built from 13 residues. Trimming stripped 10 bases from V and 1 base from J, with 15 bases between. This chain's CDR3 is CAEQLRGSYEQYF. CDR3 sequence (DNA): TGCGCCGAGCAGCTGAGGGGGTCCTACGAGCAGTACTTC.

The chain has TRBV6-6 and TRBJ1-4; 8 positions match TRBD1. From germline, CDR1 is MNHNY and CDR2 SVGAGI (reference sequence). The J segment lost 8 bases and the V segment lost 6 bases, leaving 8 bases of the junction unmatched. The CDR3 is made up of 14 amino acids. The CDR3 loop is CASRMTGVEEKLFF. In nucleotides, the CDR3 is TGTGCCAGCAGAATGACAGGGGTGGAAGAAAAACTGTTTTTT.

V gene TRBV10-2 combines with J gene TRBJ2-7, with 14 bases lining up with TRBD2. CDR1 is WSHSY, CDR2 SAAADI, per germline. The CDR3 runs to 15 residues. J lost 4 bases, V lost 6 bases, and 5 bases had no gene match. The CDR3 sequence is CASSVGTSGSYEQYF. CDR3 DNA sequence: TGCGCCAGCAGCGTCGGGACTAGCGGGAGTTACGAGCAGTACTTC.

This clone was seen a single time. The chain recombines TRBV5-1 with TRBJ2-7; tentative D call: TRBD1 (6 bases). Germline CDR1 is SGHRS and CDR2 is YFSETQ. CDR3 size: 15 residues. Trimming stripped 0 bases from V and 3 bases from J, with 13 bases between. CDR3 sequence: CASSLAPGAVYEQYF. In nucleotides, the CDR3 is TGCGCCAGCAGCTTGGCGCCAGGGGCCGTCTACGAGCAGTACTTC.

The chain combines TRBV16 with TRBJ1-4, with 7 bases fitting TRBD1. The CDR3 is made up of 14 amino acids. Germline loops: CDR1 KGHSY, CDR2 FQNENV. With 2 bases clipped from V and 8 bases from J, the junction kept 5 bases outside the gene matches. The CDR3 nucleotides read TGTGCCAGCAGCCAACGACAGGGCGGCGAAAAACTGTTTTTT. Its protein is CASSQRQGGEKLFF.

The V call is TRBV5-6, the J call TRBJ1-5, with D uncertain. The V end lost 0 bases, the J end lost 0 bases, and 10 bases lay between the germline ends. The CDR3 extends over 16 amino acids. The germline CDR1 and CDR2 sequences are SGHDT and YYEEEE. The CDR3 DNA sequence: TGTGCCAGCAGCTTGGGGGCAGGCTATAGCAATCAGCCCCAGCATTTT. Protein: CASSLGAGYSNQPQHF.

The CDR3 loop reads CASSLDPDRTQPQHF. The DNA for the CDR3 is TGTGCCAGCAGCTTAGATCCTGACAGAACTCAGCCCCAGCATTTT. The V call is TRBV7-2, the J call TRBJ1-5; tentative D call: TRBD1 (5 bases). The CDR3 totals 15 residues. The ends were cut back, 1 base at V and 6 bases at J, with 13 bases in the middle. Germline loops: CDR1 SGHTA, CDR2 FQGNSA.

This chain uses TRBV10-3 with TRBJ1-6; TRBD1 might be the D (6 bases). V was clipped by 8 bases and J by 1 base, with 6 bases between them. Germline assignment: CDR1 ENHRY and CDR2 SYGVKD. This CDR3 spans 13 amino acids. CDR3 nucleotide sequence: TGTGCCATCCAGGGGTCCTATAATTCACCCCTCCACTTT. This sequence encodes CAIQGSYNSPLHF.

The CDR3 reads CASSPPFETQYF. In DNA, the CDR3 is TGTGCCAGCTCACCACCCTTTGAGACCCAGTACTTC. This rearrangement joins TRBV18 to TRBJ2-5, with unresolved D. CDR3 length: 12 amino acids. Germline CDR1 and CDR2: KGHSH and LQKENI. V lost 0 bases and J lost 5, with 4 bases in between.

This CDR3 reads CASSYSPGNQPQHF. CDR3 coding DNA: TGTGCCAGCAGTTACTCACCAGGGAATCAGCCCCAGCATTTT. V and J are TRBV6-2 or TRBV6-3 and TRBJ1-5; tentative D call: TRBD1 (5 bases). From germline, CDR1 is MNHEY and CDR2 SVGEGT. This CDR3 is built from 14 residues. V was clipped by 0 bases and J by 4 bases, with 7 bases between them.

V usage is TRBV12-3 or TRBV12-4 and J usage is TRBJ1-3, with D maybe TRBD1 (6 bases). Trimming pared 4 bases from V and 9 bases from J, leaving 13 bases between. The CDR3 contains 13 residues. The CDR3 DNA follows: TGTGCCAGCAGTTCACAGGGTTTTGTCACCATATATTTT. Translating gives CASSSQGFVTIYF.

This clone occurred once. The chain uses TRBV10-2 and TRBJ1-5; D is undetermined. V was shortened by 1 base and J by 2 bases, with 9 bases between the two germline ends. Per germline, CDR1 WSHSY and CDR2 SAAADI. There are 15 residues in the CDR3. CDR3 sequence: CASSELRTGNQPQHF. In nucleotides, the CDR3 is TGCGCCAGCAGTGAGTTGCGTACGGGCAATCAGCCCCAGCATTTT.

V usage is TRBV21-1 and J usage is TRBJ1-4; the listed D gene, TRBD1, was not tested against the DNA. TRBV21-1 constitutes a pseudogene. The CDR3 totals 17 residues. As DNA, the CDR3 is TGTGCCAGCAGCAAAAAAGGCCCGGACAGGGGGAATGAAAAACTGTTTTTT. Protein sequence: CASSKKGPDRGNEKLFF.

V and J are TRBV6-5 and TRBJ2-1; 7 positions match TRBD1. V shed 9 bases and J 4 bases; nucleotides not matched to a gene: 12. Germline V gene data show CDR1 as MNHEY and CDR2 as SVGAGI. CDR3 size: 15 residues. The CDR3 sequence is CASLQGQLTYNEQFF. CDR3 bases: TGTGCCAGTCTACAGGGACAGCTCACGTACAATGAGCAGTTCTTC.

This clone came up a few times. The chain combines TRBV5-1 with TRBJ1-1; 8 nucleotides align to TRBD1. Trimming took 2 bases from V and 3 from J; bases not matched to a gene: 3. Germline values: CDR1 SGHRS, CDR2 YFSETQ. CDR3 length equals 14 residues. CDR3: CASSFRGQDTEAFF. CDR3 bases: TGCGCCAGCAGCTTCAGGGGGCAGGACACTGAAGCTTTCTTT.

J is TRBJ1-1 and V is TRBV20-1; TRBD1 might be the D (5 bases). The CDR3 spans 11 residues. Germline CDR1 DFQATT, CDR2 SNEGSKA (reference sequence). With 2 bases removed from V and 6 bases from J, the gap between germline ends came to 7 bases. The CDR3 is CSARQGSEAFF. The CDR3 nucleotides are TGCAGTGCTAGACAGGGCTCTGAAGCTTTCTTT.

The CDR3 here is CASSLEQVTEAFF. CDR3 bases: TGTGCCAGCAGCTTAGAGCAGGTCACTGAAGCTTTCTTT. The V gene is TRBV7-9, the J gene TRBJ1-1, with D hard to call. The ends were cut back, 1 base at V and 4 bases at J, with 7 bases in the middle. From germline, CDR1 is SEHNR and CDR2 FQNEAQ (reference sequence). CDR3 length: 13 residues.

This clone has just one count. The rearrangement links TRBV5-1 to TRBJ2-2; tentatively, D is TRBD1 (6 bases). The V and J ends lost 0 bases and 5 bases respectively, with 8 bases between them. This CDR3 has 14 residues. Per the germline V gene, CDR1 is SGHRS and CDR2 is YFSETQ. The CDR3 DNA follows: TGCGCCAGCAGCTTGGACAGGGTAACCGGGGAGCTGTTTTTT. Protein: CASSLDRVTGELFF.

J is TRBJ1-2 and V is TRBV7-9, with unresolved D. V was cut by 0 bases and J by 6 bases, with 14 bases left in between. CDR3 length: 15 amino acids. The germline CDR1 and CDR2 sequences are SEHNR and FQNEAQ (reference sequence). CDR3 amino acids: CASSLARSGSNGYTF. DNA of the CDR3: TGTGCCAGCAGCTTAGCCCGGTCGGGATCTAATGGCTACACCTTC.